The TCR beta chain under discussion was sequenced for a study of identical twins. TCRdb processed the 5' RACE reads anew with MiXCR; each CDR3 protein has one entry. The sample consists of 400,000 or so distinct CDR3 sequences, approximately 9.1% of them appearing once. Germline trimming cut 4 bases from V and 8 bases from J; bases unmatched to any gene: 9. The CDR3 totals 16 residues. The gene calls are TRBV12-3 or TRBV12-4 and TRBJ2-2; 11 nucleotides align to TRBD2. The TCR originated in a woman in her forties or fifties in good health. Sequencing used naive T cells sorted from blood. CDR3 bases: TGTGCCAGCAGTTCTACTAGCGGGAGCGGTTCAGGGGAGCTGTTTTTT. Translating it yields CASSSTSGSGSGELFF.